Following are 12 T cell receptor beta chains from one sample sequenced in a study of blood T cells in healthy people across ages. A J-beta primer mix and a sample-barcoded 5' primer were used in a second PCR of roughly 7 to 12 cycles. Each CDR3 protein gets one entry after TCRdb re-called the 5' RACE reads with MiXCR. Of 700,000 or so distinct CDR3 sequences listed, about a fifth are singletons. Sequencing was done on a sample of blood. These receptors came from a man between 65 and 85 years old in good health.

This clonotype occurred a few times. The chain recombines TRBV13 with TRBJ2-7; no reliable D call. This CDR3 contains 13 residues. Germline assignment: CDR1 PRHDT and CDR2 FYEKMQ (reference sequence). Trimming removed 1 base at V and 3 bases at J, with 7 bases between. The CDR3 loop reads CASSLDGNYEQYF. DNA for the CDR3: TGTGCCAGCAGCTTAGATGGGAACTACGAGCAGTACTTC.

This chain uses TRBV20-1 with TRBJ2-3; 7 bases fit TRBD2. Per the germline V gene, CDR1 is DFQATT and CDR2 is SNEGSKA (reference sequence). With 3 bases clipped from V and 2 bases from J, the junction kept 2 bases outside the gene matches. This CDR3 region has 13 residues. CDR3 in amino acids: CSARTSPTDTQYF. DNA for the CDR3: TGCAGTGCTAGGACTAGCCCCACAGATACGCAGTATTTT.

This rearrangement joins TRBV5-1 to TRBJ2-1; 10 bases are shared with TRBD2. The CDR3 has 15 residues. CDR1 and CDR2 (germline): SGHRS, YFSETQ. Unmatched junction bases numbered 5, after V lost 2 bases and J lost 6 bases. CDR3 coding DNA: TGCGCCAGCAGCTTACGGACTAGCGGTGGCAATGAGCAGTTCTTC. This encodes CASSLRTSGGNEQFF.

As DNA, the CDR3 is TGCAGTGCTAGAGACCCGATAGCGGGGGAGCTAGAGACCCAGTACTTC. Encoded protein: CSARDPIAGELETQYF. This rearrangement joins TRBV20-1 to TRBJ2-7, with TRBD2 matching over 9 bases. The end of the DNA is better explained by TRBJ2-5, so the J call may be wrong. The length of the CDR3 is 16 residues. CDR1 is DFQATT and CDR2 is SNEGSKA in the germline V gene (reference sequence).

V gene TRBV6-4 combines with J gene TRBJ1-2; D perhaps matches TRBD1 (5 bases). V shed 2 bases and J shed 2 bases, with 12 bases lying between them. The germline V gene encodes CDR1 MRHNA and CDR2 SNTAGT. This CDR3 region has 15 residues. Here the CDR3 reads CASSDLATGNYGYTF. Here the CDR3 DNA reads TGTGCCAGCAGTGACCTAGCTACAGGCAACTATGGCTACACCTTC.

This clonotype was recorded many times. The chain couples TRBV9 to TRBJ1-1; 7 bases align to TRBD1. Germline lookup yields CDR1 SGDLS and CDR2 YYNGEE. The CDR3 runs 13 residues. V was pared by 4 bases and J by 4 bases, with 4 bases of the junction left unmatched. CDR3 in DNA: TGTGCCAGCAGCCCTGAGGGGGCCACTGAAGCTTTCTTT. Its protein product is CASSPEGATEAFF.

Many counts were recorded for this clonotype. The CDR3 is CASKGFYEQYF. The CDR3 bases are TGTGCCAGCAAGGGCTTCTACGAGCAGTACTTC. V and J are TRBV6-5 and TRBJ2-7, with D uncertain. Trimming left V 7 bases short and J 3 bases short, with 7 bases between. This CDR3 comprises 11 residues. Germline V gene data show CDR1 as MNHEY and CDR2 as SVGAGI.

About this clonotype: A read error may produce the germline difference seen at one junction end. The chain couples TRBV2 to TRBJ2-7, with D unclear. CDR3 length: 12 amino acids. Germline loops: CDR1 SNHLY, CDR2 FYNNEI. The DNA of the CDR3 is TGTGCCAGCAGACAGAGCTCCTACGAGCAGCACTTC. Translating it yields CASRQSSYEQHF.

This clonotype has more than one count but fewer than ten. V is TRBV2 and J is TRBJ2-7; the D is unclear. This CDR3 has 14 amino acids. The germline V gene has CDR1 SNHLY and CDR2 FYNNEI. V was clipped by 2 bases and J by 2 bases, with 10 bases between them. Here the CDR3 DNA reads TGTGCCAGCAGTGAATATGCCACTACCTACGAGCAGTACTTC. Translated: CASSEYATTYEQYF.

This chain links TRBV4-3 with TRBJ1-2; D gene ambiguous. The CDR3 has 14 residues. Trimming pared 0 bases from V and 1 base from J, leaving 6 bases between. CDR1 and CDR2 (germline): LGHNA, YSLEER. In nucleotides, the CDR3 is TGCGCCAGCAGCCAAGATCGGAGTAACTATGGCTACACCTTC. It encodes CASSQDRSNYGYTF.

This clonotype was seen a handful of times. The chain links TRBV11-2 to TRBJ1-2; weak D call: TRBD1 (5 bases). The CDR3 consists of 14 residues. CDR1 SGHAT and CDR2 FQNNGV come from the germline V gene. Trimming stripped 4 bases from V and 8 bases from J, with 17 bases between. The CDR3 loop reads CASSYLAGFGGYTF. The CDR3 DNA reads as TGTGCCAGCAGCTATTTGGCAGGGTTCGGCGGCTACACCTTC.

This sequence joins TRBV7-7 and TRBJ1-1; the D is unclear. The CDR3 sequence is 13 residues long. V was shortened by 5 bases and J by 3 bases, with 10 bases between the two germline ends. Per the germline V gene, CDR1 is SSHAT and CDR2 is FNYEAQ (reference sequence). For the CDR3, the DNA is TGTGCCAGCAGCCTCGGGAAGGACACTGAAGCTTTCTTT. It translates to CASSLGKDTEAFF.